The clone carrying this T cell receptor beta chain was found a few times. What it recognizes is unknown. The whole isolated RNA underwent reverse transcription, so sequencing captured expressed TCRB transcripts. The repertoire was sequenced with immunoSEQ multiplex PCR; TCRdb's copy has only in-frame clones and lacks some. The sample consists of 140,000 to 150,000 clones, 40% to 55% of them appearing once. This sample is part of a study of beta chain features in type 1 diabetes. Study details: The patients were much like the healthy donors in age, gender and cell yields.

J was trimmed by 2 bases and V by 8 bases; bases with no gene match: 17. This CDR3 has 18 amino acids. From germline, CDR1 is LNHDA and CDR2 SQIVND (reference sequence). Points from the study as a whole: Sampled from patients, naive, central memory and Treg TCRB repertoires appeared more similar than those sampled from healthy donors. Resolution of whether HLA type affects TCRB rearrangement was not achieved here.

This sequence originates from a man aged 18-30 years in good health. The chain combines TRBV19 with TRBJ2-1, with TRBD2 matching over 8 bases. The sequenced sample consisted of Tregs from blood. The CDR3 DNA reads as TGTGCCAGTCGGTGGGTCGGATTAGGGGGACTAGCCTACAATGAGCAGTTCTTC. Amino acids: CASRWVGLGGLAYNEQFF.